These 2 T cell receptor beta chains originate from one sample sequenced in a study of shared clonotypes between healthy human individuals. Repertoires were generated with immunoSEQ multiplex PCR, while TCRdb's copy carries only in-frame clones and drops some. The sample includes hundreds of thousands of clones, around 78% of them seen just once. Material: memory CD4+ T cells sorted from blood. Stated subset: CD45RA-negative fraction. The receptors here all came from a woman aged 25 to 39 in good health.

The sample holds a few counts of this clone. V is TRBV7-8 and J is TRBJ2-7; tentatively, D is TRBD1 (6 bases). Germline V gene sequence: CDR1 SGHVS, CDR2 FQNEAQ. V was shortened by 5 bases and J by 5 bases, with 22 bases between the two germline ends. The CDR3 is made up of 16 amino acids. CDR3 nucleotides: TGTGCCAGCAGCCTGCGACAGGACCCCTACGAAGACGAGCAGTACTTC. Amino acids: CASSLRQDPYEDEQYF.

The chain carries TRBV6-6 and TRBJ2-1; 8 bases are a match to TRBD2. This CDR3 comprises 15 residues. Trimming removed 6 bases from V and 0 bases from J; junction bases left unmatched: 4. Per germline, CDR1 MNHNY and CDR2 SVGAGI (reference sequence). The CDR3 loop is CASRKLADSYNEQFF. Written as DNA, the CDR3 is TGTGCCAGCAGAAAACTAGCGGACTCCTACAATGAGCAGTTCTTC.